This T cell receptor (beta chain) was obtained from a study of T cell responses to AZD1222 COVID-19 vaccine. Study outcomes and limitations: Researchers took repertoire samples only after the peak T cell response had come. Possibly, clonal diversity was underestimated; donors were largely white British and included more females.

As to this clone: Its antigen is undetermined.

V lost 3 bases, J lost 1 base, and 3 bases lay in between. CDR1 and CDR2 (germline): LGHDT, YNNKEL (reference sequence). The CDR3 sequence is 12 residues long. This table comes from immunoSEQ multiplex PCR, and its TCRdb copy is limited to in-frame clones, with some not included. The sample has around 130,000 clones, 88% seen once. The gene calls are TRBV3-1 (or the pseudogene TRBV3-2) and TRBJ2-5; no clear D gene. This clonotype was sampled from an adult in good health. Source: peripheral blood, taken on day 0 of AZD1222 vaccination. The DNA of the CDR3 is TGTGCCAGCAGCCAGATCCAAGAGACCCAGTACTTC. Amino acids: CASSQIQETQYF.